This TCR beta chain originates from a study of blood T cell repertoires in COVID-19. The overall study: Sample material is recorded as cDNA or gDNA derived from T cells, B-cell-depleted T cells, or PBMCs.

The protocol was immunoSEQ multiplex PCR, while the TCRdb copy is restricted to in-frame clones and leaves out a portion. The table includes more than 200,000 clones, around nine tenths detected once. Only a few counts were recorded for this clone. V shed 4 bases and J shed 2 bases, with 17 bases lying between them. The V gene's germline CDR1 is LGHDT and CDR2 YNNKEL (reference sequence). The CDR3 is 16 residues long. Material for sequencing was peripheral blood. This clonotype was sampled from a woman aged 55 to 70 with COVID-19, enrolled during active disease. The chain uses TRBV3-1 (or the pseudogene TRBV3-2) and TRBJ1-2; weak D call: TRBD1 (5 bases). CDR3 amino acids: CASSPKGISSNYGYTF. The CDR3 nucleotides are TGTGCCAGCAGCCCCAAGGGGATTTCCAGCAACTATGGCTACACCTTC.